This T cell receptor (beta chain) was sequenced during a study of cytomegalovirus exposure and HLA in healthy donors (dated by TCRdb to 2017 to 2019). The study in broad terms: An earlier analysis of 587 of the donors reported about 260 Gb of sequence data and 117 million unique TCR beta sequences obtained from roughly 170 million T cells. Roughly 300 gigabases of sequencing data and 78 million or so unique TCR sequences were included in an early release covering 550 to 650 HLA-typed donors. Of the approximately 400 genotyped donors, approximately 81% were placed in the genetic ancestry cluster associated with self-reported Caucasian donors. The study was designed to test whether signatures of past pathogen exposure could be identified by cataloging public T cell receptors. The study profiled the T cell repertoires of hundreds of subjects by immunosequencing and related them to cytomegalovirus serostatus. A separate validation cohort of 100 to 150 different subjects was used in addition to the 666-subject first cohort. To predict cytomegalovirus infection status, the study combined high-throughput TCR immunosequencing, statistical association of individual TCRs with disease status, and machine learning. To study patterns of TCR occurrence, a later analysis re-analyzed previously published TCR beta repertoires from 666 donors and added high-resolution HLA genotyping. Rather than drawing on any new phenotypic data, the later analysis identified candidate immune exposures from TCR beta sequences and the way those sequences occurred across donors. To decide whether each TCR beta V gene segment behaved as functional or pseudogenic, an earlier analysis of several hundred of the donors relied on high-throughput TCR beta sequencing. Donor age, sex, ethnicity and CMV serostatus were compiled together with the repertoire data. A later genetic analysis used genome-wide SNP genotypes for about 60% of the 666 donors, treating that subset as a discovery cohort. Every discovery cohort repertoire had been produced on one sequencing platform. Both class I and class II loci were covered by HLA typing, at four-digit resolution. The number of typed donors differed by locus: about 620-640 for A, B, C, DRB1 and DQB1; 500 to 550 for DQA1; some 610 for DPA1; and 450 to 480 for DPB1. Roughly five DR-DQ haplotypes were handled as single units for association and clustering because linkage in the cohort was strong. Among about 360 genotyped donors of the cohort, an average of roughly 240,000 unique TCR beta nucleotide sequences were sequenced per donor, 15% to 20% of them non-productive. Study-level results and caveats: In a later analysis, most CMV-associated TCR beta chains were found to appear HLA-restricted, with HLA associations seemingly driven largely by CMV exposure. In the study, roughly 160 TCR beta chains were listed as associated with cytomegalovirus. The cohort was sequenced for TCR beta chains only, and without alpha or paired-chain data the features that could be detected were limited. A few of the identified cytomegalovirus-associated TCR beta chains were confirmed in vitro to be specific for cytomegalovirus antigens. Compared with equally common non-associated chains, HLA-associated TCR beta chains in a later analysis were more clonally expanded and had lower generation probabilities. HLA typing was unavailable for some donors at each locus, so association tests used only the typed subset. Linkage disequilibrium might explain the correlated functional status among segregating V segments, but an unknown experimental factor could not be ruled out. CMV serostatus was the only immune exposure information available for the cohort. Some IMGT-functional V segments, including TRBV6-2 and TRBV6-3, could not be distinguished by the 87-base-pair reads and were therefore excluded. The authors suggested that the approach could potentially be generalized to other disease states and immunological phenotypes. In a later analysis, several top co-occurrence clusters were reported to appear linked to parvovirus B19, influenza, CMV and Epstein-Barr virus. A further reported finding was that TCR beta sequences accurately predicted the HLA-A and HLA-B alleles for most subjects in the first cohort. An earlier analysis of around 600 of the donors showed that most TCR beta V segments appeared in productive rearrangements either about 87% or about 30% of the time, which broadly matched IMGT annotations. A later analysis found that TCR association rates varied across HLA loci, with DRB1 alleles showing the most associated TCRs and HLA-C alleles the fewest. Because counts were too low, seventeen rarely observed V segments, including chromosome 9 orphons, were excluded from the earlier analysis of a few hundred of the donors. A later genetic analysis reported fewer N-insertions in productive TCRs among donors in an Asian-associated ancestry cluster than the roughly 650-donor mean. When HLA alleles, especially DR and DQ, strongly co-occurred, TCR associations were difficult to assign to individual alleles. Specific HLA alleles were associated with over 15,000 TCR beta sequences at a false discovery rate of 0.05 in a later analysis. An association between a missense DCLRE1C variant and V-gene and J-gene trimming of TCR beta chains was found in a later genetic analysis and replicated in an independent cohort. Presence/absence analyses assumed roughly uniform sequencing depth across donors, an assumption that may not hold. Most TCR sequences were seen in very few donors, while some public TCRs were found in many individuals. A cluster of highly shared sequence variants was judged likely to be a technical artifact of the sequencing pipeline. The classifier was reported to diagnose cytomegalovirus status with high specificity and sensitivity in both the original and validation cohorts.

This clone occurred a few times. What this receptor recognizes is not known. Nothing much larger sits one base from this clone, and base qualities are not available. V drops 3 bases and J drops 2 bases, leaving 7 bases in between. The cysteine opens and the phenylalanine closes a CDR3 of 14 amino acids. Only the CDR3 DNA stays, 42 bases, in frame from base 1. Looking up the germline V gene yields CDR1 ENHRY and CDR2 SYGVKD. The library came from the immunoSEQ multiplex PCR assay. A mixture of 60 forward primers for TCR Vbeta segments and 13 reverse primers for TCR Jbeta segments was used in the multiplex PCR. The CDR3 region of rearranged TCR beta genes was amplified from genomic DNA with a multiplex PCR assay. On the Illumina HiSeq System, the amplified TCR beta libraries were sequenced as 87-base-pair reads. Under the source paper's analysis protocol: A later analysis counted approximately 74 million unique TCR beta chains across the 550 to 750 repertoires, and 10 million to 11 million of these chains were shared by at least two donors. To remove PCR and sequencing errors, raw reads were error-corrected and collapsed into unique sequences using a nearest-neighbor algorithm that merged closely related sequences. To assign V, D and J gene segments, CDR3 sequences were aligned to IMGT reference sequences. Each retained sequence needed at least a six-nucleotide match to both a V gene segment and a J gene segment. A rearrangement was called productive if the CDR3 had no stop codons and remained in frame with V and J, and every other rearrangement was called non-productive. Following IMGT convention, CDR3 was defined as the stretch from the second conserved V-encoded cysteine up to the conserved J-encoded phenylalanine. The earlier analysis of a few hundred of the donors excluded sequences that lacked an unambiguous match to a single V gene segment. An earlier analysis of 587 of the donors classified V segments as functional when productive rearrangements were above 56.7% and as segregating when the standard deviation between donors was above 5%. To diagnose cytomegalovirus status from the catalog of TCR beta chain sequences, a statistical classification framework was built. V and J gene assignment, in a later analysis, came from comparing TCR nucleotide sequences with IMGT/GENE-DB human TR gene sequences. The TCRdist pipeline was used in a later analysis to assign CDR3 sequences and most-parsimonious VDJ recombination scenarios. In a later analysis, each TCR beta chain was defined by its CDR3 amino acid sequence together with its V-gene family, and reads lacking a unique V-gene family were excluded. To address suspected cross-contamination and a sequencing artifact, a later analysis removed over 500 highly shared, low-generation-probability nucleotide sequences. A later analysis calculated a clonal expansion index for each public chain from normalized within-repertoire ranks of inferred template counts. In a later analysis, generation probabilities were computed using a VDJ recombination model fitted to out-of-frame rearrangements, and the results were checked against IGoR. Hypergeometric tests were used in a later analysis to score TCR-TCR, TCR-HLA and TCR-CMV co-occurrence, with a repertoire-size bias correction applied to the TCR pairs. A later analysis estimated false discovery rates by permuting HLA or CMV assignments 20 times. A later analysis grouped co-occurring TCRs with DBSCAN, adding TCRdist sequence similarity when clustering within HLA-allele-positive subsets. For co-occurrence clustering, repertoires with fewer than 30,000 or more than 120,000 public chains were excluded, along with a handful of repertoires with anomalous nucleotide sharing. TCRdb took over this immuneACCESS table, retaining in-frame rearrangements with V and J assigned. Such tables are incomplete; in checked studies, under half of the missing clones stem from an unresolved V gene, and the remainder is unexplained. Clone size and the V and J calls come from that table; the DNA yielded D and trimming. Across this sample there are 110,000 to 150,000 clones, with around 70% seen only once. Jointly, the top ten make up approximately 2% of the sample.

In total, roughly 670 healthy bone marrow donors made up the cohort. At the time of sampling, every cohort member was nominally healthy, though immune exposures that went unrecorded were likely present. The donor was CMV seropositive and was included in the group of 270 or so seropositive cohort members. Each donor provided a peripheral blood sample, and peripheral blood mononuclear cells were used for TCR beta sequencing. The Qiagen DNeasy Blood Extraction Kit was used to extract genomic DNA from the blood cell samples. This chain joins TRBV10-3 to TRBJ2-2, with the D gene not confidently named. This clonotype was obtained from a woman aged 60-75 years in good health and CMV-seropositive. Sequenced material: PBMCs. The bases read TGTGCCATCAGTGAAATGGCCAACACCGGGGAGCTGTTTTTT. This gives the protein CAISEMANTGELFF.